A selection of T cell receptor beta chains follows, all from one sample in a study of kidney transplant recipient with SARS-CoV-2 infection. In TCRdb, the reads were re-called with MiXCR into one record per CDR3 protein. This sample has about 240,000 distinct CDR3 sequences; 29% occur once, and the top ten carry roughly 7%. The material sequenced was a blood sample, taken at baseline and between days 110 and 120 from a kidney transplant recipient. The receptors here all came from a male patient in his 30s who had COVID-19 and was a kidney transplant recipient. The graft donor may account for some of the T cells. Each CDR3 is given with its conserved first and last residue. The order of the fields is CDR3 protein, CDR3 DNA, CDR3 length, clone size, D gene, J gene, V gene. D genes are given only for firm matches. Clone size is stated in some rows and not others, as once, few, many or a class when expanded.

CASSSGGGSNQPQHF,TGTGCCAGCAGCTCCGGGGGGGGTAGCAATCAGCCCCAGCATTTT,15,many,NA,TRBJ1-5,TRBV9
CSAEWRGGQNYNGQFF,TGCAGTGCAGAGTGGCGGGGGGGCCAGAACTACAATGGGCAGTTCTTC,16,NA,TRBD2,TRBJ2-1,TRBV20-1
CASTFGLAGTGELFF,TGTGCCAGCACCTTCGGACTAGCGGGCACCGGGGAGCTGTTTTTT,15,many,TRBD2,TRBJ2-2,TRBV28
CASRPGQGKGGETQYF,TGTGCCAGCAGACCGGGACAGGGGAAAGGTGGAGAGACCCAGTACTTC,16,many,TRBD1,TRBJ2-5,TRBV28
CASSPDTPISFSETQYF,TGTGCCAGCAGCCCGGATACTCCCATTTCTTTCTCTGAGACCCAGTACTTC,17,many,NA,TRBJ2-5,TRBV3-1
CASSFVRPIRKTYGYTF,TGTGCCAGCAGCTTTGTTCGTCCCATTCGAAAGACCTATGGCTACACCTTC,17,few,NA,TRBJ1-2,TRBV3-1
CASGESTGGNQPQHF,TGTGCCAGCGGGGAATCGACAGGGGGTAATCAGCCCCAGCATTTT,15,many,TRBD1,TRBJ1-5,TRBV7-8
CASSPQAGANVLTF,TGCGCCAGCAGCCCCCAGGCAGGGGCCAACGTCCTGACTTTC,14,NA,NA,TRBJ2-6,TRBV5-1
CASSTIIGRRKTYGYTF,TGCGCCAGCAGCACCATAATAGGACGTCGAAAGACCTATGGCTACACCTTC,17,many,NA,TRBJ1-2,TRBV4-3
CASSVCIRSRRTYGYTF,TGCGCCAGCAGTGTGTGCATAAGATCGCGAAGGACCTATGGCTACACCTTC,17,NA,NA,TRBJ1-2,TRBV10-1